Listed here is a single TCR beta chain. RNA amounts of about 0.5 to 1 ug underwent reverse transcription with random hexamers. The immunoSEQ assay covered 54 Vbeta and 13 Jbeta segments for CDR3. Each CDR3 protein gets one entry after TCRdb re-called the immunoSEQ multiplex PCR reads with MiXCR. The sample lists under 150,000 distinct CDR3 sequences, approximately 95% seen once, with over 0.075% in the top ten. This sample was taken from a study of CD8 T cells in Susac syndrome. Sequencing targeted TCR beta in T cells from blood (CD8+ and CD4+). FACS enriched CD8+ TEMRA cells, while bulk CD8+ and CD4+ were negatively isolated. Germline trimming cut 6 bases from V and 3 bases from J; bases unmatched to any gene: 4. Per germline, CDR1 DFQATT and CDR2 SNEGSKA (reference sequence). This CDR3 spans 12 amino acids.

The V gene is TRBV20-1, the J gene TRBJ1-2; 7 nucleotides agree with TRBD1. This TCR came from a human donor with Susac syndrome. Sequenced sample: CD4+ T cells from PBMCs. The CDR3 DNA is TGCAGTGCCGACAGGGTTGACTATGGCTACACCTTC. This sequence encodes CSADRVDYGYTF.